The clone carrying this T cell receptor (beta chain) was observed many times. This sample is drawn from a study of low-dose radiotherapy and immunotherapy resistance in tumors. On the study more broadly: Cohort 2, a group dosed every two weeks at 1 Gy per fraction, received 13 Gy in total over 26 weeks.

TRAV- and TRBV-specific primers, spanning alpha and beta chains, primed first-strand cDNA. TCR amplification involved 20 PCR cycles with a constant-region primer and V-primer adapter. From the reads, TCRdb called clonotypes with MiXCR, one entry per CDR3 protein. The sample holds approximately 90,000 distinct CDR3 sequences; 8% to 10% are singletons and the top ten take 0.8% to 1.3%. Stated time point: before trial treatment. This sample comprised PBMCs, obtained before treatment. This sequence originates from a male donor with prostate cancer.

The CDR3 DNA follows: TGTGCCATCAGCGGGACAGGGAGCTCCTACGAGCAGTACTTC. It encodes CAISGTGSSYEQYF. V and J are TRBV10-3 and TRBJ2-7; TRBD1 matches at 9 bases. V trimming: 6 bases; J trimming: 0 bases; junction bases outside the gene matches: 3. CDR1 ENHRY and CDR2 SYGVKD come from the germline V gene. This CDR3 is 14 amino acids long.